One and the same sample provided the 13 T cell receptor beta chains below, sequenced in a study of shared clonotypes between healthy human individuals (dated by TCRdb to between 2020 and 2021). Receptors were amplified or captured by the immunoSEQ multiplex PCR assay. Drawn from immuneACCESS, this table holds only the in-frame rearrangements with V and J called that TCRdb kept. Clones are partly lost; checked studies trace under half to an unresolved V gene and leave the rest unexplained. The sample table records approximately 940,000 clones; 76% of these occur just once. The ten largest account for 1.5% of the sample. The material sequenced was memory CD4+ T cells sorted from blood. The meaning of the sample's cell subset or site label: CD45RA-negative fraction. Receptors were obtained from a man aged 18 to 29 in good health.

CDR3 nucleotide sequence: TGTGCCAGCAGCTTAGGGCCGCCTGCCTACGAGCAGTACTTC. The encoded protein is CASSLGPPAYEQYF. This chain uses TRBV7-9 with TRBJ2-7; no firm D call. CDR3 length: 14 residues. Trimming shortened V by 1 base and J by 2 bases, and 9 bases separated the two germline ends. Germline CDR1 reads SEHNR; CDR2 reads FQNEAQ (reference sequence).

The chain employs TRBV7-2 and TRBJ2-1; 7 bases match TRBD1. Looked up from germline, CDR1 is SGHTA and CDR2 is FQGNSA. This CDR3 spans 14 amino acids. The junction had 10 bases not matched to a gene; V was cut back by 5 bases and J by 9 bases. This CDR3 is CASSQRQGRSEQFF. As DNA, the CDR3 is TGTGCCAGCAGCCAACGACAGGGTCGGAGTGAGCAGTTCTTC. Supplemented by reference TRBV7-2 and TRBJ2-1, the full variable domain reads GAGVSQSPSNKVTEKGKDVELRCDPISGHTALYWYRQSLGQGLEFLIYFQGNSAPDKSGLPSDRFSAERTGGSVSTLTIQRTQQEDSAVYLCASSQRQGRSEQFFGPGTRLTVL.

The chain links TRBV28 to TRBJ2-7; D gene ambiguous. Germline V gives CDR1 MDHEN, CDR2 SYDVKM. CDR3 length: 12 residues. V was trimmed by 6 bases and J by 3 bases, leaving 9 bases between them. Here the CDR3 reads CASSLLFYEQYF. The CDR3 coding sequence is TGTGCCAGCAGCCTCCTTTTCTACGAGCAGTACTTC.

Turning to this clone: The same CDR3 arises from other DNA sequences in this sample as well. V usage is TRBV2 and J usage is TRBJ2-1; no clear D. CDR1 is SNHLY and CDR2 is FYNNEI in the germline V gene. This CDR3 has 11 amino acids. Trimming stripped 4 bases from V and 6 bases from J, with 4 bases between. This CDR3 is CASSVLNEQFF. DNA for the CDR3: TGTGCCAGCAGTGTCCTCAATGAGCAGTTCTTC.

CDR3 in amino acids: CASSLVAGPYEQYF. In DNA, the CDR3 is TGTGCCAGCAGCTTAGTGGCGGGTCCCTACGAGCAGTACTTC. V usage is TRBV7-6 and J usage is TRBJ2-7; the D gene is possibly TRBD2 (5 bases). Germline V gene sequence: CDR1 SGHVS, CDR2 FNYEAQ. Trimming cost V 1 base and J 2 bases, with 9 bases left between them. This CDR3 comprises 14 residues. Variable domain in full (rest from reference TRBV7-6 and TRBJ2-7): GAGVSQSPRYKVTKRGQDVALRCDPISGHVSLYWYRQALGQGPEFLTYFNYEAQQDKSGLPNDRFSAERPEGSISTLTIQRTEQRDSAMYRCASSLVAGPYEQYFGPGTRLTVT.

There are a few counts of this clone. The chain recombines TRBV19 with TRBJ2-7; a weak D match, TRBD2 (5 bases). Trimming shortened V by 6 bases and J by 7 bases, and 16 bases separated the two germline ends. The CDR3 spans 13 residues. The germline V gene has CDR1 LNHDA and CDR2 SQIVND (reference sequence). The CDR3 DNA follows: TGTGCCAGTAGCGTGTCGAGGGCATGGGAGCAGTACTTC. It codes for CASSVSRAWEQYF.

V gene TRBV19 combines with J gene TRBJ1-1; no clear D. With 3 bases removed from V and 0 bases from J, the gap between germline ends came to 14 bases. This CDR3 spans 16 amino acids. The germline CDR1 and CDR2 sequences are LNHDA and SQIVND (reference sequence). This CDR3 reads CASSIEAGKMNTEAFF. The CDR3 bases are TGTGCCAGTAGTATTGAGGCAGGCAAGATGAACACTGAAGCTTTCTTT.

This clone showed up many times. This chain joins TRBV28 and TRBJ1-6; 8 nucleotides match TRBD1. CDR1 and CDR2 (germline): MDHEN, SYDVKM. This CDR3 spans 18 amino acids. J lost 1 base, V lost 5 bases, and 10 bases had no gene match. The CDR3 nucleotides are TGTGCCAGCAGTGAGAGCAGGGGGCTTGGGTCCTATAATTCACCCCTCCACTTT. This translates into CASSESRGLGSYNSPLHF.

This chain connects TRBV7-9 to TRBJ1-4; D unclear. The V gene lost 2 bases and the J gene lost 0 bases, with 7 bases spanning the gap. Germline CDR1 SEHNR, CDR2 FQNEAQ (reference sequence). This CDR3 is 15 amino acids long. In DNA, the CDR3 is TGTGCCAGCAGCTTACTCCAGCCAACTAATGAAAAACTGTTTTTT. Amino acid sequence: CASSLLQPTNEKLFF.

This chain connects TRBV11-3 to TRBJ2-3, with no clear D. Germline-derived CDR1 and CDR2 are SGHNT and YENEEA. The CDR3 totals 12 residues. The ends were cut back, 4 bases at V and 8 bases at J, with 10 bases in the middle. CDR3 sequence reads: CASSSSGLTQYF. CDR3 nucleotides: TGTGCCAGCAGCTCCTCCGGCCTTACGCAGTATTTT.

J is TRBJ2-3 and V is TRBV10-3; D remains ambiguous. CDR1 and CDR2 from the germline V gene are ENHRY and SYGVKD. This CDR3 has 15 residues. Trimming pared 8 bases from V and 8 bases from J, leaving 23 bases between. The CDR3 here is CAIRGEASIKGTQYF. DNA of the CDR3: TGTGCCATCCGTGGAGAGGCCTCAATTAAGGGTACGCAGTATTTT.

This sequence joins TRBV18 and TRBJ1-5; TRBD1 is a possible D gene (6 bases). Germline CDR1 reads KGHSH; CDR2 reads LQKENI. The CDR3 sequence is 14 residues long. Trimming pared 2 bases from V and 3 bases from J, leaving 8 bases between. The CDR3 DNA is TGTGCCAGCTCACCAGCAGGGGACAATCAGCCCCAGCATTTT. Translated, it gives CASSPAGDNQPQHF.

The V gene is TRBV28, the J gene TRBJ1-2, with TRBD1 identical over 8 bases. Unmatched junction bases numbered 9, after V lost 6 bases and J lost 6 bases. The CDR3 consists of 14 residues. Per the germline V gene, CDR1 is MDHEN and CDR2 is SYDVKM. CDR3 DNA: TGTGCCAGCAGGCGCCAGGGGGCGCGGGATGGCTACACCTTC. Translation: CASRRQGARDGYTF.